A single sample is the source of the 21 T cell receptor beta chains below, sequenced in a study of blood T cells in healthy people across ages. Combining a sample-barcoded 5' primer with a J-beta primer mix, a second PCR ran for 7 to 11 cycles. From the 5' RACE reads, TCRdb called clonotypes with MiXCR, one entry per CDR3 protein. The sample includes fewer than 1,000,000 distinct CDR3 sequences, about half seen only once; the top ten take less than 20%. Sample: blood. These receptors all stem from a man older than 75 in good health.

The V gene is TRBV12-5, the J gene TRBJ2-3, with D perhaps matching TRBD1 or TRBD2 (6 bases each). The CDR3 loop spans 17 amino acids. Germline CDR1 reads LGHNT; CDR2 reads FRNRAP. Trimming removed 6 bases from V and 4 bases from J, with 23 bases in between. CDR3 sequence reads: CASGWGAEQGPADTQYF. The CDR3 DNA sequence: TGTGCTAGTGGATGGGGGGCCGAACAAGGACCTGCAGATACGCAGTATTTT.

This rearrangement joins TRBV27 to TRBJ2-3; TRBD2 aligns across 9 bases. CDR3 length: 16 residues. The V segment lost 0 bases and the J segment 7 bases; nucleotides outside the gene matches: 8. Germline V CDR1 and CDR2: MNHEY, SMNVEV (reference sequence). In DNA form, the CDR3 reads TGTGCCAGCAGTTTATCTCCAGGACTAGCGCCAAATACGCAGTATTTT. Encoded protein: CASSLSPGLAPNTQYF.

This chain joins TRBV11-2 and TRBJ2-1, with D uncertain. The ends were cut back, 5 bases at V and 6 bases at J, with 17 bases in the middle. The CDR3 runs 15 residues. The germline V gene has CDR1 SGHAT and CDR2 FQNNGV. In nucleotides, the CDR3 is TGTGCCAGCAGCGATATAAAAAACCCCGGCAATGAGCAGTTCTTC. This codes for CASSDIKNPGNEQFF.

This clonotype was counted between two and nine times. The V and J genes are TRBV28 and TRBJ2-4; possible D gene TRBD2, 5 bases. This CDR3 has 13 residues. The V gene lost 5 bases and the J gene lost 3 bases, with 8 bases spanning the gap. CDR1 and CDR2 from the germline V gene are MDHEN and SYDVKM. The CDR3 DNA follows: TGTGCCAGCAGTCCACTAGGCAAAAACATTCAGTACTTC. Amino acids: CASSPLGKNIQYF.

CDR3 nucleotides: TGCAGTGCCAGGAAGCCGGGGGTATTGGTTGAGCAGTTCTTC. Its translation is CSARKPGVLVEQFF. The chain is built from TRBV20-1 and TRBJ2-1; TRBD2 might be the D (6 bases). V was trimmed by 6 bases and J by 9 bases, leaving 21 bases between them. This CDR3 spans 14 amino acids. The germline V gene has CDR1 DFQATT and CDR2 SNEGSKA (reference sequence).

The chain links TRBV20-1 to TRBJ2-7, with a possible D match to TRBD1 (5 bases). Trimming cost V 7 bases and J 5 bases, with 12 bases left between them. The germline V gene has CDR1 DFQATT and CDR2 SNEGSKA (reference sequence). This CDR3 is built from 11 residues. The CDR3: CSGKVGDEQYF. In DNA, the CDR3 is TGCAGTGGAAAGGTAGGGGACGAGCAGTACTTC.

This clonotype was observed a handful of times. The chain recombines TRBV20-1 with TRBJ2-7, with 7 bases matching TRBD2. The V gene end was trimmed by 0 bases and the J gene end by 2 bases; junction bases not matched to a gene: 4. The CDR3 has 14 amino acids. CDR1 and CDR2 (germline): DFQATT, SNEGSKA (reference sequence). The CDR3 loop reads CSARDERGPYEQYF. The CDR3 DNA reads TGCAGTGCTAGAGATGAGCGGGGCCCCTACGAGCAGTACTTC.

V and J are TRBV20-1 and TRBJ2-7; 7 nucleotides align to TRBD1. CDR1 is DFQATT and CDR2 is SNEGSKA in the germline V gene (reference sequence). Trimming at V came to 3 bases and at J to 3 bases, leaving 11 bases not matched to a gene. There are 15 residues in the CDR3. CDR3 region: CSASSTSGTDYEQYF. The CDR3 DNA follows: TGCAGTGCTAGCTCAACCTCCGGGACAGACTACGAGCAGTACTTC.

The chain combines TRBV12-3 or TRBV12-4 with TRBJ2-2, with 7 bases aligning to TRBD1. V shed 6 bases and J 5 bases; nucleotides not matched to a gene: 15. This CDR3 is built from 17 residues. CDR3 protein: CASSHPSDRAETGELFF. DNA of the CDR3: TGTGCCAGCAGCCATCCCTCAGACAGGGCGGAAACCGGGGAGCTGTTTTTT.

The gene calls are TRBV7-2 and TRBJ1-4; TRBD1 aligns across 7 bases. The CDR3 loop spans 15 amino acids. With 5 bases clipped from V and 6 bases from J, the junction kept 9 bases outside the gene matches. The germline V gene encodes CDR1 SGHTA and CDR2 FQGNSA. The CDR3 is CASSLVTGIDEKLFF. Written as DNA, the CDR3 is TGTGCCAGCAGCCTTGTGACAGGGATAGATGAAAAACTGTTTTTT.

The chain couples TRBV7-2 to TRBJ2-1; 7 bases are shared with TRBD2. CDR1 and CDR2 (germline): SGHTA, FQGNSA. The trim removed 3 bases at V and 7 bases at J, leaving 6 bases unmatched. The CDR3 length is 14 residues. The CDR3 coding sequence is TGTGCCAGCAGCTTCCAGCGGGGTAGAAATGAGCAGTTCTTC. Protein product: CASSFQRGRNEQFF.

As for this clonotype: A much more abundant neighbour one base away suggests this may be a read error. The chain is built from TRBV12-3 or TRBV12-4 and TRBJ2-1; possible D gene TRBD2, 6 bases. The CDR3 totals 17 residues. Here the CDR3 DNA reads TGTGCCAGCAGTTTCCCCCCTACCGGGACTCTGTACAATGAGCGGTTCTTC. Translating it yields CASSFPPTGTLYNERFF.

This sequence joins TRBV7-2 and TRBJ1-1; D uncertain. This CDR3 has 17 amino acids. Germline CDR1 reads SGHTA; CDR2 reads FQGNSA. The V gene lost 2 bases and the J gene lost 0 bases, with 16 bases spanning the gap. Here the CDR3 DNA reads TGTGCCAGCAGCTTAAAGGCAAATCGGGCCATGAACACTGAAGCTTTCTTT. Its protein product is CASSLKANRAMNTEAFF. Complete variable domain (other parts from reference TRBV7-2 and TRBJ1-1): GAGVSQSPSNKVTEKGKDVELRCDPISGHTALYWYRQSLGQGLEFLIYFQGNSAPDKSGLPSDRFSAERTGGSVSTLTIQRTQQEDSAVYLCASSLKANRAMNTEAFFGQGTRLTVV.

This chain joins TRBV27 and TRBJ2-7; 7 bases agree with TRBD2. CDR3 length: 14 residues. J gave up 2 bases and V 10 bases, and 11 bases lay outside the gene matches. Germline CDR1 and CDR2: MNHEY and SMNVEV (reference sequence). CDR3 nucleotides: TGTGCCACCCGGGACTACCAGAAGCCCTACGAGCAGTACTTC. Translation gives CATRDYQKPYEQYF.

This clonotype was detected only a few times. A junction end diverges from the germline sequence, so it may reflect a read error. The V and J genes are TRBV9 and TRBJ2-7; 9 nucleotides line up with TRBD1. Germline V CDR1 and CDR2: SGDLS, YYNGEE. This CDR3 comprises 14 residues. CDR3 region: CASSGGTGSSEQYF. The CDR3 nucleotides are TGTGCCAGCAGCGGGGGGACAGGGTCCTCCGAGCAGTACTTC.

The V gene is TRBV6-5, the J gene TRBJ2-4, with 10 bases fitting TRBD1. Per the germline V gene, CDR1 is MNHEY and CDR2 is SVGAGI. V trimming: 6 bases; J trimming: 2 bases; junction bases outside the gene matches: 4. This CDR3 has 15 residues. The CDR3 region is CASSPGQGTKNIQYF. CDR3 bases: TGTGCCAGCAGCCCGGGACAGGGGACCAAAAACATTCAGTACTTC.

The V gene is TRBV20-1, the J gene TRBJ2-1; 11 bases are shared with TRBD2. The junction had 4 bases not matched to a gene; V was cut back by 3 bases and J by 6 bases. Germline V gives CDR1 DFQATT, CDR2 SNEGSKA (reference sequence). CDR3 length: 14 residues. CDR3: CSARDSGGANEQFF. CDR3 coding DNA: TGCAGTGCTAGGGATAGCGGGGGGGCCAATGAGCAGTTCTTC.

The J gene is TRBJ2-3, the V gene TRBV20-1, with 9 bases that match TRBD2. V was clipped by 7 bases and J by 5 bases; unmatched bases: 4. Germline V gives CDR1 DFQATT, CDR2 SNEGSKA (reference sequence). This CDR3 has 12 residues. CDR3 sequence reads: CSVGGRGDTQYF. CDR3 sequence (DNA): TGCAGTGTGGGCGGGAGGGGAGATACGCAGTATTTT.

The chain carries TRBV2 and TRBJ2-1; 13 nucleotides match TRBD2. Looked up from germline, CDR1 is SNHLY and CDR2 is FYNNEI. Trimming at V came to 6 bases and at J to 4 bases, leaving 3 bases not matched to a gene. There are 15 residues in the CDR3. DNA for the CDR3: TGTGCCAGCAGAGAGGGACTAGCGGGGTACAATGAGCAGTTCTTC. Translated: CASREGLAGYNEQFF.

This clonotype occurred many times. The gene calls are TRBV12-3 or TRBV12-4 and TRBJ2-7, with D perhaps TRBD1 (5 bases). The V end lost 1 base, the J end lost 5 bases, and 12 bases lay between the germline ends. The CDR3 consists of 14 residues. CDR3 DNA sequence: TGTGCCAGCAGTTTAGATCCCGGACAAAACGAGCAGTACTTC. This translates into CASSLDPGQNEQYF.

This chain connects TRBV24-1 to TRBJ2-1, with 8 bases that match TRBD2. Germline-derived CDR1 and CDR2 are KGHDR and SFDVKD. There are 16 residues in the CDR3. Trimming cost V 4 bases and J 9 bases; bases outside gene matches: 13. Written as DNA, the CDR3 is TGTGCCACCAGTGACACCGGGACTAGTGGTACTCCTGAGCAGTTCTTC. This translates into CATSDTGTSGTPEQFF.